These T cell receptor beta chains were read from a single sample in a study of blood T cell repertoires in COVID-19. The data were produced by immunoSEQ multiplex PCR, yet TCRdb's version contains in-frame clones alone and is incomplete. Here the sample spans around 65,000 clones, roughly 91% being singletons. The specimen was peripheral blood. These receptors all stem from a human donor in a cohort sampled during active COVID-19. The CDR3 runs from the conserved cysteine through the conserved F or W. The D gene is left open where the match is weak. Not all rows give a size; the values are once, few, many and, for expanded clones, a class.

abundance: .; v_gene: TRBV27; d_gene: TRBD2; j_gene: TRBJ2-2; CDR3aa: CASSSSSGGDTGELFF; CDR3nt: TGTGCCAGCAGTTCCTCGAGCGGGGGGGACACCGGGGAGCTGTTTTTT
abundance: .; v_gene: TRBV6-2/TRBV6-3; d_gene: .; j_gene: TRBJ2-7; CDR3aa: CASSSRGYEQYF; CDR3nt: TGTGCCAGCAGTTCCCGCGGATACGAGCAGTACTTC
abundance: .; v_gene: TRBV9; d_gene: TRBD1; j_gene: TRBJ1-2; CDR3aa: CASSVGQGPRGYTF; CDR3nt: TGTGCCAGCAGCGTAGGACAGGGCCCCCGTGGCTACACCTTC
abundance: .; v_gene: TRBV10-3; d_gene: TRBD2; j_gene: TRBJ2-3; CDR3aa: CAISESSSGVPDTQYF; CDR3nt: TGTGCCATCAGTGAGTCGAGTAGCGGGGTCCCAGATACGCAGTATTTT
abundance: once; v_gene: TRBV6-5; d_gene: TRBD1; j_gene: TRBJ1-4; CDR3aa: CASSYSGTGGEKLFF; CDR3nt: TGTGCCAGCAGTTACTCCGGGACAGGGGGAGAAAAACTGTTTTTT
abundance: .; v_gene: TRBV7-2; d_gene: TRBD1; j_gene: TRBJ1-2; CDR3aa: CASSRDRGANYGYTF; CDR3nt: TGTGCCAGCAGCCGGGACAGGGGGGCTAACTATGGCTACACCTTC
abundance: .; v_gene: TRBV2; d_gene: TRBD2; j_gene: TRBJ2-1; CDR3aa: CASTGTSSYNEQFF; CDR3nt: TGTGCCAGCACCGGGACTAGCTCCTACAATGAGCAGTTCTTC
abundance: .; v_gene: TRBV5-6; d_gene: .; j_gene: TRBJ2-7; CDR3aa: CASSLALAPYEQYF; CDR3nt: TGTGCCAGCAGCTTGGCGCTAGCGCCCTACGAGCAGTACTTC
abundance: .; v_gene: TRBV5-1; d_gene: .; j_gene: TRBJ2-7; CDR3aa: CASSLATGIEQYF; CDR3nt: TGCGCCAGCAGCTTGGCCACAGGGATCGAGCAGTACTTC
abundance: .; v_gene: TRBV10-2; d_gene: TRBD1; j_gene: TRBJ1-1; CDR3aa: CASSEPGGNTEAFF; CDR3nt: TGCGCCAGCAGTGAGCCAGGGGGAAACACTGAAGCTTTCTTT
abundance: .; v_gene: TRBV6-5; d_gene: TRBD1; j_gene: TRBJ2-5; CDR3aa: CASSSWNRGLETQYF; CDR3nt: TGTGCCAGCAGTTCTTGGAACAGGGGGCTAGAGACCCAGTACTTC
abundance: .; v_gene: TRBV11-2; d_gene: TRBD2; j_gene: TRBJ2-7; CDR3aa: CASSREGEWYEQYF; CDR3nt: TGTGCCAGCAGCAGGGAGGGAGAATGGTACGAGCAGTACTTC
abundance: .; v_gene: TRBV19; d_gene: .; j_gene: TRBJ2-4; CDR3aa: CASSIEGANGDKNIQYF; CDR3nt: TGTGCCAGTAGTATAGAGGGGGCTAATGGAGACAAAAACATTCAGTACTTC
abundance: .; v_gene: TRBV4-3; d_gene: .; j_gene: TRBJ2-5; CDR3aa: CASNPLRRGGDTQYF; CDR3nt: TGCGCCAGCAACCCGCTCCGGAGAGGAGGGGACACCCAGTACTTC
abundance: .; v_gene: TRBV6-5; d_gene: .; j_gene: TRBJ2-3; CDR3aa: CASSERFDTQYF; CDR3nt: TGTGCCAGCTCTGAGCGGTTCGATACGCAGTATTTT
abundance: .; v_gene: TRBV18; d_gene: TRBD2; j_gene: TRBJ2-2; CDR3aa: CASSPGAGNTGELFF; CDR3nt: TGTGCCAGCTCACCCGGAGCGGGAAACACCGGGGAGCTGTTTTTT
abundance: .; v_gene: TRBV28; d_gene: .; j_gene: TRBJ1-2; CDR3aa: CASSGGGDGYTF; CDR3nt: TGTGCCAGCAGTGGAGGGGGGGATGGCTACACCTTC
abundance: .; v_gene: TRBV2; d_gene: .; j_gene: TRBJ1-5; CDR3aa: CASSEFRQASNQPQHF; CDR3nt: TGTGCCAGCAGTGAATTCCGACAGGCCAGCAATCAGCCCCAGCATTTT